This T cell receptor beta chain stems from a study of T-cell reconstitution after alpha-beta-depleted transplantation in children. Per the germline V gene, CDR1 is PRHDT and CDR2 is FYEKMQ (reference sequence). V shed 9 bases and J 6 bases; nucleotides not matched to a gene: 5. This CDR3 contains 12 residues. Preparation of the TCRbeta library involved a method that used unique molecular identifiers. TCRdb reanalysed the PCR reads using MiXCR and keeps one entry per CDR3 protein. The sample holds around 480,000 distinct CDR3 sequences, roughly 33% seen once. The source material was PBMCs from the stem cell graft donor, sampled from the stem cell graft. This clonotype was sampled from a human donor who donated a stem cell graft to a child with aplastic anemia. This chain uses TRBV13 with TRBJ2-3; 8 bases agree with TRBD2. The CDR3 sequence: CASSRGGDTQYF. The CDR3, as DNA: TGTGCCAGTTCCCGGGGGGGCGATACGCAGTATTTT.